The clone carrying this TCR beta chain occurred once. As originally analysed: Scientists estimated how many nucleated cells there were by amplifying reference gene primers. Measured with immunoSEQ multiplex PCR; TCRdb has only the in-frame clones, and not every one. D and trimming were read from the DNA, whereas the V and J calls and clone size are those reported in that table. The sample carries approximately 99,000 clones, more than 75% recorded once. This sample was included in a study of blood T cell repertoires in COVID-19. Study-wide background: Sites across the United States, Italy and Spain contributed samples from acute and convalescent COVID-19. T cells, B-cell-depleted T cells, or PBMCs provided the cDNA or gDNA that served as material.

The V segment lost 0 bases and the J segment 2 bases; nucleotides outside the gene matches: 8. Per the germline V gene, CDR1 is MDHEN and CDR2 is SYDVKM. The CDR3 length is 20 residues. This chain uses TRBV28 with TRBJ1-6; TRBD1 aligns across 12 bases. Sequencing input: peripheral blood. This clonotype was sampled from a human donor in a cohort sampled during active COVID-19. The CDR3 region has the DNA TGTGCCAGCAGTTTATGGGGATTGGGACAGGGGGCAGCCTATAATTCACCCCTCCACTTT. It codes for CASSLWGLGQGAAYNSPLHF.